Listed here are 8 T cell receptor beta chains from one sample, sequenced in a study of cytomegalovirus exposure and HLA in healthy donors. Sequencing used immunoSEQ multiplex PCR; TCRdb keeps in-frame clones, though not all of them. The sample holds roughly 62,000 clones; around 94% are singletons and the top ten take about 2.2%. Input material: PBMCs. The receptors derive from a man aged 18 to 35 in good health and CMV-seronegative.

This chain uses TRBV28 with TRBJ1-4; 7 bases fit TRBD1. The CDR3 is made up of 15 amino acids. Trimming cost V 5 bases and J 10 bases; bases outside gene matches: 13. Germline lookup yields CDR1 MDHEN and CDR2 SYDVKM. CDR3 in amino acids: CASSTHRGFPLKLFF. The CDR3 coding sequence is TGTGCCAGCAGTACCCACAGGGGTTTTCCCCTAAAACTGTTTTTT.

The chain is built from TRBV7-9 and TRBJ2-7, with D hard to call. CDR3 size: 14 residues. Trimming shortened V by 1 base and J by 0 bases, and 7 bases separated the two germline ends. CDR1 and CDR2 from the germline V gene are SEHNR and FQNEAQ (reference sequence). As DNA, the CDR3 is TGTGCCAGCAGCTTAGTACAGACCTCCTACGAGCAGTACTTC. Its translation is CASSLVQTSYEQYF. Supplemented by reference TRBV7-9 and TRBJ2-7, the full variable domain reads DTGVSQNPRHKITKRGQNVTFRCDPISEHNRLYWYRQTLGQGPEFLTYFQNEAQLEKSRLLSDRFSAERPKGSFSTLEIQRTEQGDSAMYLCASSLVQTSYEQYFGPGTRLTVT.

The gene calls are TRBV7-9 and TRBJ2-1; TRBD2 matches at 14 bases. The ends lost 10 bases at V and 12 bases at J; junction bases unmatched: 11. The CDR3 covers 14 residues. CDR1 is SEHNR, CDR2 FQNEAQ, per germline (reference sequence). As DNA, the CDR3 is TGTGCCAATCCGAGCGGGACTAGCGGGAGCCGGCAGTTCTTC. It yields the protein CANPSGTSGSRQFF.

V and J are TRBV5-1 and TRBJ2-5; the D is unclear. CDR1 and CDR2 from the germline V gene are SGHRS and YFSETQ. The CDR3 spans 12 residues. Trimming pared 2 bases from V and 4 bases from J, leaving 6 bases between. The CDR3 nucleotides are TGCGCCAGCAGCTTATCTCTAGAGACCCAGTACTTC. Amino acids: CASSLSLETQYF. Variable domain in full (rest from reference TRBV5-1 and TRBJ2-5): KAGVTQTPRYLIKTRGQQVTLSCSPISGHRSVSWYQQTPGQGLQFLFEYFSETQRNKGNFPGRFSGRQFSNSRSEMNVSTLELGDSALYLCASSLSLETQYFGPGTRLLVL.

CDR3 region: CAWSKGTGVYEQYF. The DNA of the CDR3 is TGTGCCTGGAGCAAGGGGACAGGGGTATACGAGCAGTACTTC. The chain recombines TRBV30 with TRBJ2-7, with 10 bases matching TRBD1. V shed 3 bases, J shed 4 bases, and the junction held 6 bases outside the gene matches. This CDR3 spans 14 amino acids. CDR1 and CDR2 (germline): GTSNPN, SVGIG (reference sequence). Full variable domain (remainder filled in from reference TRBV30 and TRBJ2-7): SQTIHQWPATLVQPVGSPLSLECTVEGTSNPNLYWYRQAAGRGLQLLFYSVGIGQISSEVPQNLSASRPQDRQFILSSKKLLLSDSGFYLCAWSKGTGVYEQYFGPGTRLTVT.

This chain uses TRBV18 with TRBJ2-7; 11 bases match TRBD1. The germline V gene encodes CDR1 KGHSH and CDR2 LQKENI. CDR3 length: 15 residues. Unmatched junction bases numbered 4, after V lost 5 bases and J lost 1 base. The CDR3 DNA follows: TGTGCCAGCTCAATGGGACAGGGGGGATCCTACGAGCAGTACTTC. The encoded protein is CASSMGQGGSYEQYF.

The CDR3 DNA reads as TGTGCCAGCAGCTTGGGGCCCGGGACACCTTACGAGCAGTACTTC. Encoded protein: CASSLGPGTPYEQYF. The chain carries TRBV7-2 and TRBJ2-7; perhaps TRBD1 as D (6 bases). In germline, CDR1 is SGHTA, CDR2 FQGNSA. V lost 3 bases, J lost 4 bases, and 16 bases lay in between. The CDR3 runs to 15 residues.

Comments on this clone: The DNA is left out, because the CDR3 cannot be placed on it with certainty; the CDR3 is given as TCRdb lists it. The V and J genes are TRBV6-5 and TRBJ2-1; the listed D gene, TRBD1, was not tested against the DNA. Inclusive of both ends, the CDR3 amounts to 15 amino acids. Germline CDR1 is MNHEY and CDR2 is SVGAGI. The CDR3 is CASSYGLHFGNEQFF.